This T cell receptor (beta chain) was sequenced in a study of shared clonotypes between healthy human individuals. As to this clone: Its specificity is unknown. This sample also contains other DNA sequences that code for the same CDR3.

The protocol was immunoSEQ multiplex PCR, while the TCRdb copy is restricted to in-frame clones and leaves out a portion. The profile shows roughly 1,100,000 clones, more than 60% of them singletons. All donors were Caucasian adults living in Nashville, Tennessee. The study's findings and limits: Rarefaction showed sorted-subset sequencing was incomplete despite large depth.

Germline V lookup: CDR1 SGHRS, CDR2 YFSETQ. The CDR3 sequence is 15 residues long. V dropped 3 bases and J dropped 1; count of bases not matched to a gene: 5. Sequences were obtained from memory CD4+ T cells sorted from blood. The subset here: CD45RA-negative fraction. This clonotype was obtained from a man aged 18-30 years in good health. The J gene is TRBJ2-5, the V gene TRBV5-1, with 8 bases matching TRBD1. Here the CDR3 reads CASSSGQGGQETQYF. The CDR3 DNA reads as TGCGCCAGCAGCTCCGGACAGGGCGGCCAAGAGACCCAGTACTTC.